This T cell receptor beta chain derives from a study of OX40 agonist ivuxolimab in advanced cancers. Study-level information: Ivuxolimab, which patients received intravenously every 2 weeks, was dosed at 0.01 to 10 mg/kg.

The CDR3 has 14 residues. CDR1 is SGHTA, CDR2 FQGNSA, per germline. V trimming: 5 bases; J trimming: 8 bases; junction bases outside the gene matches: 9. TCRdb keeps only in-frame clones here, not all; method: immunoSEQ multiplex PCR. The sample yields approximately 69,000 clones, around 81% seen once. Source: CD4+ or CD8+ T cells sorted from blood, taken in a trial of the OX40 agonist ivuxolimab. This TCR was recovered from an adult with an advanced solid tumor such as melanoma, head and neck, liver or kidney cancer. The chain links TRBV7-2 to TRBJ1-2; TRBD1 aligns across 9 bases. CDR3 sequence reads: CASSPSGQGKGYTF. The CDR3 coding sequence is TGTGCCAGCAGCCCCTCGGGACAGGGAAAAGGCTACACCTTC. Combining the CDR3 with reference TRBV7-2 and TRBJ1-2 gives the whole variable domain GAGVSQSPSNKVTEKGKDVELRCDPISGHTALYWYRQSLGQGLEFLIYFQGNSAPDKSGLPSDRFSAERTGGSVSTLTIQRTQQEDSAVYLCASSPSGQGKGYTFGSGTRLTVV.